The 22 T cell receptor beta chains in this list originate from one sample, sequenced in a study of shared clonotypes between healthy human individuals. TCRdb's table, derived via immunoSEQ multiplex PCR, lists solely in-frame clones and lacks some. The data contain about 2 million clones, about 95% of them seen just once; the ten biggest clones take up approximately 0.13%. The material sequenced was naive CD4+ T cells sorted from blood. The subset is: CD45RA+ positively selected. The receptor set was obtained from a man between 18 and 35 years old in good health.

The V gene is TRBV6-5, the J gene TRBJ1-2; 7 nucleotides match TRBD1. The CDR3 is 13 amino acids. V lost 5 bases to trimming and J lost 4 bases; unmatched junction nucleotides: 4. Looked up from germline, CDR1 is MNHEY and CDR2 is SVGAGI. CDR3 in DNA: TGTGCCAGCAGTCCGGGGACAGTCTATGGCTACACCTTC. Protein product: CASSPGTVYGYTF.

The chain couples TRBV6-1 to TRBJ1-1, with D hard to call. The V end was cut by 8 bases, the J end by 4 bases, with 14 bases between. CDR1 is MNHNS and CDR2 is SASEGT in the germline V gene. The CDR3 sequence is 13 residues long. Here the CDR3 DNA reads TGTGCCAGCCTTCCAGGAGCCAGCACTGAAGCTTTCTTT. This encodes CASLPGASTEAFF.

The J gene is TRBJ2-7, the V gene TRBV28; D unresolved. The CDR3 covers 15 residues. Germline CDR1 is MDHEN and CDR2 is SYDVKM. V was trimmed by 5 bases and J by 0 bases, leaving 14 bases between them. CDR3 residues: CASSAADRSSYEQYF. CDR3 in DNA: TGTGCCAGCAGTGCCGCGGACCGCTCCTCCTACGAGCAGTACTTC.

In DNA, the CDR3 is TGTGCAAGTCGCTTTTTCCGGACAGGGAGCGATGCGCGGATGAACACTGAAGCTTTCTTT. Its protein is CASRFFRTGSDARMNTEAFF. The gene calls are TRBV12-2 and TRBJ1-1; the table's D gene call, TRBD1, was not cross checked with the DNA. TRBV12-2 constitutes a pseudogene. The CDR3 has 20 residues.

The rearrangement uses TRBV6-5 and TRBJ1-4; tentative D call: TRBD1 (5 bases). The germline V gene has CDR1 MNHEY and CDR2 SVGAGI. The CDR3 contains 15 residues. Trimming pared 5 bases from V and 4 bases from J, leaving 14 bases between. CDR3 sequence: CASSPGDLSNEKLFF. DNA of the CDR3: TGTGCCAGCAGTCCCGGGGACCTAAGTAATGAAAAACTGTTTTTT.

This CDR3 reads CASGEQMEETQYF. The CDR3 nucleotides are TGTGCCAGTGGGGAACAGATGGAAGAGACCCAGTACTTC. The rearrangement uses TRBV19 and TRBJ2-5, with D hard to call. The CDR3 has 13 amino acids. Trimming cost V 8 bases and J 3 bases, with 13 bases left between them. Germline CDR1 and CDR2: LNHDA and SQIVND (reference sequence).

V gene TRBV2 combines with J gene TRBJ2-7, with D possibly matching TRBD1 (5 bases). CDR1 is SNHLY, CDR2 FYNNEI, per germline. V was cut by 6 bases and J by 2 bases, with 11 bases left in between. CDR3 length equals 13 residues. As DNA, the CDR3 is TGTGCCAGCAGCGCTCAGGGTCCCTACGAGCAGTACTTC. It encodes CASSAQGPYEQYF.

This chain links TRBV5-6 with TRBJ2-1; D gene ambiguous. V was pared by 0 bases and J by 3 bases, with 13 bases between. In germline, CDR1 is SGHDT, CDR2 YYEEEE. The CDR3 runs 16 residues. CDR3 in amino acids: CASSLEIQARYNEQFF. CDR3 DNA sequence: TGTGCCAGCAGCTTGGAGATCCAGGCCCGCTACAATGAGCAGTTCTTC.

The chain joins TRBV30 to TRBJ2-7; TRBD1 matches 8 bases. V lost 4 bases and J lost 2; bases outside the gene matches: 13. The CDR3 spans 16 residues. Germline-derived CDR1 and CDR2 are GTSNPN and SVGIG (reference sequence). The CDR3 reads CAWNLRLTGGTYEQYF. In DNA, the CDR3 is TGTGCCTGGAACCTCAGGCTTACAGGGGGGACCTACGAGCAGTACTTC.

V is TRBV2 and J is TRBJ2-5, with a possible D match to TRBD2 (6 bases). The V and J ends lost 11 bases and 4 bases respectively, with 11 bases between them. CDR3 length: 11 residues. Germline-derived CDR1 and CDR2 are SNHLY and FYNNEI. The CDR3, as DNA: TGTGCCGGGGGGTTAGGAGAGACCCAGTACTTC. Translating gives CAGGLGETQYF.

V usage is TRBV25-1 and J usage is TRBJ1-5, with D possibly being TRBD1 (6 bases). Trimming shortened V by 1 base and J by 6 bases, and 10 bases separated the two germline ends. This CDR3 region has 14 residues. Germline loops: CDR1 MGHDK, CDR2 SYGVNS. The CDR3 nucleotides are TGTGCCAGCAGTGAATCAGGGGACGGTCAGCCCCAGCATTTT. It specifies CASSESGDGQPQHF.

The genes are TRBV7-9 and TRBJ1-4; a weak D match, TRBD1 (5 bases). The germline CDR1 and CDR2 sequences are SEHNR and FQNEAQ (reference sequence). This CDR3 comprises 17 residues. Trimming shortened V by 2 bases and J by 1 base, and 14 bases separated the two germline ends. The CDR3 region is CASSLTFQGRTNEKLFF. The CDR3 nucleotides are TGTGCCAGCAGCTTAACTTTCCAGGGTAGAACTAATGAAAAACTGTTTTTT.

The genes are TRBV6-5 and TRBJ2-7; D call uncertain. Germline CDR1 is MNHEY and CDR2 is SVGAGI. This CDR3 spans 14 amino acids. V was shortened by 3 bases and J by 1 base, with 10 bases between the two germline ends. The CDR3 sequence is CASSYRRLSYEQYF. The CDR3 coding sequence is TGTGCCAGCAGTTATCGACGACTGTCCTACGAGCAGTACTTC.

The V and J genes are TRBV6-6 and TRBJ1-1; 9 nucleotides line up with TRBD1. The germline gives CDR1 MNHNY, CDR2 SVGAGI (reference sequence). The V gene end was trimmed by 6 bases and the J gene end by 0 bases; junction bases not matched to a gene: 8. The CDR3 covers 16 residues. The CDR3 is CASSESWDRVNTEAFF. The CDR3 DNA reads TGTGCCAGCAGCGAGAGCTGGGACAGGGTGAACACTGAAGCTTTCTTT.

The CDR3, as DNA: TGTGCCAGCAGCTCCGGGACTCCACTCGGGACCCAGTACTTC. It translates to CASSSGTPLGTQYF. This chain joins TRBV11-1 and TRBJ2-5; TRBD2 is a possible D gene (6 bases). CDR3 length equals 14 residues. The germline V and J ends were trimmed by 4 bases and 7 bases, with 16 bases remaining between them. The germline gives CDR1 SGHAT, CDR2 FQDESV (reference sequence).

This chain joins TRBV5-1 and TRBJ1-1, with TRBD1 identical over 7 bases. The ends lost 5 bases at V and 4 bases at J; junction bases unmatched: 11. This CDR3 region has 15 residues. Germline loops: CDR1 SGHRS, CDR2 YFSETQ. Here the CDR3 reads CASSQRTGGITEAFF. CDR3 nucleotides: TGCGCCAGCAGTCAGAGGACAGGAGGAATCACTGAAGCTTTCTTT.

J is TRBJ1-5 and V is TRBV5-6; no definite D call. This CDR3 spans 17 amino acids. V dropped 2 bases and J dropped 0 bases, with 15 bases sitting between them. Germline V gene data show CDR1 as SGHDT and CDR2 as YYEEEE. The CDR3: CASSFRQTGYSNQPQHF. In DNA, the CDR3 is TGTGCCAGCAGCTTTAGGCAGACCGGGTATAGCAATCAGCCCCAGCATTTT.

The chain is built from TRBV30 and TRBJ2-7, with a tentative D call TRBD2 (7 bases). The CDR3 covers 14 residues. V was pared by 5 bases and J by 4 bases, with 18 bases between. Germline assignment: CDR1 GTSNPN and CDR2 SVGIG (reference sequence). The CDR3 protein is CAWSSRGGLYEQYF. Written as DNA, the CDR3 is TGTGCCTGGTCGTCGAGGGGGGGATTGTACGAGCAGTACTTC. The full variable domain, with the rest looked up from reference TRBV30 and TRBJ2-7, is SQTIHQWPATLVQPVGSPLSLECTVEGTSNPNLYWYRQAAGRGLQLLFYSVGIGQISSEVPQNLSASRPQDRQFILSSKKLLLSDSGFYLCAWSSRGGLYEQYFGPGTRLTVT.

V is TRBV30 and J is TRBJ1-2; no firm D call. The germline gives CDR1 GTSNPN, CDR2 SVGIG (reference sequence). Trimming left V 0 bases short and J 7 bases short, with 12 bases between. This CDR3 has 13 residues. The CDR3 coding sequence is TGTGCCTGGAGTGTACTCAGCGCGTTTGGCTACACCTTC. Translation: CAWSVLSAFGYTF.

The chain joins TRBV5-6 to TRBJ2-7; D gene uncertain. The V end lost 0 bases, the J end lost 0 bases, and 10 bases lay between the germline ends. CDR3 length: 15 residues. Germline values: CDR1 SGHDT, CDR2 YYEEEE. CDR3 DNA sequence: TGTGCCAGCAGCTTGGTTTCAAGGAACTCCTACGAGCAGTACTTC. Translation gives CASSLVSRNSYEQYF. The variable domain in full, with the rest retrieved from reference TRBV5-6 and TRBJ2-7, is DAGVTQSPTHLIKTRGQQVTLRCSPKSGHDTVSWYQQALGQGPQFIFQYYEEEERQRGNFPDRFSGHQFPNYSSELNVNALLLGDSALYLCASSLVSRNSYEQYFGPGTRLTVT.

This chain connects TRBV4-3 to TRBJ2-3; perhaps TRBD1 as D (5 bases). Germline assignment: CDR1 LGHNA and CDR2 YSLEER. The V end lost 0 bases, the J end lost 4 bases, and 11 bases lay between the germline ends. The CDR3 runs to 15 residues. CDR3 amino acids: CASSQDRRASDTQYF. CDR3 bases: TGCGCCAGCAGCCAAGATCGCAGGGCCTCAGATACGCAGTATTTT.

Written as DNA, the CDR3 is TGTGCCAGCAGAGGGAAGCATCTAGGCAATCAGCCCCAGCATTTT. Protein product: CASRGKHLGNQPQHF. The rearrangement joins TRBV27 to TRBJ1-5; no clear D. This CDR3 comprises 15 residues. V was clipped by 6 bases and J by 2 bases, with 14 bases between them. The germline V gene has CDR1 MNHEY and CDR2 SMNVEV (reference sequence).